The 5 T cell receptor beta chains reported below all come from one sample, sequenced in a study of T cell responses to AZD1222 COVID-19 vaccine (dated by TCRdb to the early 2020s). Reading the label with the study, this specimen's time point is: about 28 days (+/-7) after the second vaccine dose. To prepare the library, the immunoSEQ multiplex PCR assay was applied. As stored in TCRdb, this immuneACCESS dataset retains in-frame rearrangements with V and J assigned. A fraction of the clones does not appear; measured against another copy, unresolved V genes explain less than half of the discrepancy, and the remainder lacks a known reason. The sample table lists under 60,000 clones, around 89% of them with a count of one. 5.3% of the sample belongs to the ten largest clones. The source material was peripheral blood, sampled 28 days after the second AZD1222 dose. Receptors were obtained from an adult who received the AZD1222 COVID-19 vaccine.

This chain joins TRBV18 and TRBJ2-5; D might be TRBD2 (6 bases). Trimming took off 2 bases at V and 6 bases at J, with 13 bases between the two ends. Germline values: CDR1 KGHSH, CDR2 LQKENI. CDR3 size: 14 residues. CDR3 sequence reads: CASSPVGGAQTQYF. CDR3 nucleotide sequence: TGTGCCAGCTCACCAGTCGGGGGAGCTCAGACCCAGTACTTC.

The V call is TRBV15, the J call TRBJ1-1, with D possibly matching TRBD1 (6 bases). The CDR3 runs to 13 residues. V lost 1 base, J lost 8 bases, and 11 bases lay in between. Germline CDR1 and CDR2: LNHNV and YYDKDF (reference sequence). The CDR3 nucleotides read TGTGCCACCAGCAGAGTTTCAGGGGTCGAAGCTTTCTTT. Translating it yields CATSRVSGVEAFF.

This clone was observed a handful of times. The chain is built from TRBV7-2 and TRBJ2-7, with D unresolved. Germline CDR1 reads SGHTA; CDR2 reads FQGNSA. The length of the CDR3 is 13 residues. The V end was cut by 1 base, the J end by 6 bases, with 10 bases between. In nucleotides, the CDR3 is TGTGCCAGCAGCTTAGTGAGGAGTCCCGAGCAGTACTTC. Translation gives CASSLVRSPEQYF.

This clone occurred once. This chain uses TRBV6-5 with TRBJ1-2; a weak D match, TRBD1 (5 bases). CDR3 length equals 13 residues. V shed 3 bases and J shed 3 bases, with 8 bases lying between them. The germline CDR1 and CDR2 sequences are MNHEY and SVGAGI. The CDR3 sequence: CASSYQGHYGYTF. Here the CDR3 DNA reads TGTGCCAGCAGTTATCAGGGCCACTATGGCTACACCTTC.

V gene TRBV6-6 combines with J gene TRBJ2-7; 8 positions agree with TRBD1. This CDR3 has 15 amino acids. Germline V CDR1 and CDR2: MNHNY, SVGAGI (reference sequence). Trimming removed 8 bases from V and 4 bases from J; junction bases left unmatched: 13. This CDR3 reads CASRSRDRSIYEQYF. In nucleotides, the CDR3 is TGTGCCAGCCGATCCCGGGACAGGAGTATATACGAGCAGTACTTC.